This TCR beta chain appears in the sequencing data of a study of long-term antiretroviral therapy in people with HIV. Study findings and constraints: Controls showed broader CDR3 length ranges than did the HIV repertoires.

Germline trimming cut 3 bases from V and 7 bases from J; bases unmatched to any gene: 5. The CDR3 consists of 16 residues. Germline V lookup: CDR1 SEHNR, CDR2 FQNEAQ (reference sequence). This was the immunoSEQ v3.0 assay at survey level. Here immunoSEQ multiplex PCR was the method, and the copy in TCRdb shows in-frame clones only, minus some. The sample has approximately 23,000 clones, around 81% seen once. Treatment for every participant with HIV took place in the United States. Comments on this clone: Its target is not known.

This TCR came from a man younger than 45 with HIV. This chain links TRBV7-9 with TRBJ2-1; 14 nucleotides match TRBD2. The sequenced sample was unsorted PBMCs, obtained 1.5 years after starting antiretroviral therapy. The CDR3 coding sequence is TGTGCCAGCAGCTTGATGACTAGCGGGAGGGGGAATGAGCAGTTCTTC. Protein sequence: CASSLMTSGRGNEQFF.